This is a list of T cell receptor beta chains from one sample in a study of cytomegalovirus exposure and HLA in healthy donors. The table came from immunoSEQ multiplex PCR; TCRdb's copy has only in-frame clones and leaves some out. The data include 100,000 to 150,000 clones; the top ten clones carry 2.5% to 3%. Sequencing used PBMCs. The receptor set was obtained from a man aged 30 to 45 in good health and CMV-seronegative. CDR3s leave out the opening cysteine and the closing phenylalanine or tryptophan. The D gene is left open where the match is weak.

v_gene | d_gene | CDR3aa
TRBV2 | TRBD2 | ASSEALAVYEQY
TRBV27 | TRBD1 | ASSPNRDREDEQY
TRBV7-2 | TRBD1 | ASSQTGADNEQF
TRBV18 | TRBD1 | ASLTGLGPTDTQY
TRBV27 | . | ASSGAYNEQF
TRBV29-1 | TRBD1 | SVTGAYEQY
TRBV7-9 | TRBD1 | ASSRDRLQETQY
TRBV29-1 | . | SVNSREAF
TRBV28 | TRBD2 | ASSPIHTRLAGGITDTQY
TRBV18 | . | ASSPQISEGGHNEQF
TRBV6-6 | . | ASSAQPNYGYT
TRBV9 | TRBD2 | ASSVASGRVEQF
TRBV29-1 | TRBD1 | SVDTGGSTEAF
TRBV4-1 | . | ASSYQDRQGYT
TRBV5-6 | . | ASSFRQSYEQY
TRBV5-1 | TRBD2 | ASSLGGRADTQY
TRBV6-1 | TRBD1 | ASSARTGGETYIQY
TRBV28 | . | ASRSGQETQY
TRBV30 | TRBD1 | AWSVSGTGGEKLF
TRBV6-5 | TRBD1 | ASSPGTGVDYGYT
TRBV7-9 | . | ASSPRTSPDTQY